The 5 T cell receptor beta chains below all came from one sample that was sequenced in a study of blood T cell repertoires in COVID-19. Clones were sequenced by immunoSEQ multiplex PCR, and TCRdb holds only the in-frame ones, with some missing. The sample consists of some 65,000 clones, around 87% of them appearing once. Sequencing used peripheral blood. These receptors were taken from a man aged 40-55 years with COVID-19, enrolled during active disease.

This CDR3 reads CASSEQGYQPQHF. CDR3 nucleotide sequence: TGCGCCAGCAGTGAACAGGGTTATCAGCCCCAGCATTTT. The gene calls are TRBV10-2 and TRBJ1-5, with a weak D call TRBD1 (6 bases). V lost 3 bases, J lost 5 bases, and 8 bases lay in between. Germline CDR1 and CDR2: WSHSY and SAAADI. This CDR3 has 13 amino acids.

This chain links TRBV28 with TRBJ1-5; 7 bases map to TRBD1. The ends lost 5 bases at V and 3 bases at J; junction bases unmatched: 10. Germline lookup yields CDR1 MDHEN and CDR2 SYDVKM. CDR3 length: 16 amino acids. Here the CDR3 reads CASSPDRKGFNQPQHF. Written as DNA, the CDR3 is TGTGCCAGCAGTCCGGACAGGAAAGGTTTCAATCAGCCCCAGCATTTT.

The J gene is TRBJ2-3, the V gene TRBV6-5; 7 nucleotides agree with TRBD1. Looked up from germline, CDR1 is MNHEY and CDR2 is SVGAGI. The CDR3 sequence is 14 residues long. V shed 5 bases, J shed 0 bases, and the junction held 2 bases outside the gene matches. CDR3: CASSRTGSTDTQYF. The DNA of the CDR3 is TGTGCCAGCAGTCGGACAGGTAGCACAGATACGCAGTATTTT.

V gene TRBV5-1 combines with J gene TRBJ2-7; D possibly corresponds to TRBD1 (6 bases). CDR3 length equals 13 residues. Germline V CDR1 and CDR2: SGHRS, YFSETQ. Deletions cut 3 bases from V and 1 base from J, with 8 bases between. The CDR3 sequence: CASSSGQSYEQYF. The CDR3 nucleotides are TGCGCCAGCAGCTCCGGACAGTCCTACGAGCAGTACTTC.

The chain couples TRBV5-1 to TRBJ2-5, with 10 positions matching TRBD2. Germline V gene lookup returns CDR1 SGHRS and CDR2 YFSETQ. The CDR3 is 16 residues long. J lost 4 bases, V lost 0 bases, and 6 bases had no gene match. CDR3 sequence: CASSLEPAGGLETQYF. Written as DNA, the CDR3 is TGCGCCAGCAGCTTGGAACCAGCGGGGGGGTTAGAGACCCAGTACTTC.